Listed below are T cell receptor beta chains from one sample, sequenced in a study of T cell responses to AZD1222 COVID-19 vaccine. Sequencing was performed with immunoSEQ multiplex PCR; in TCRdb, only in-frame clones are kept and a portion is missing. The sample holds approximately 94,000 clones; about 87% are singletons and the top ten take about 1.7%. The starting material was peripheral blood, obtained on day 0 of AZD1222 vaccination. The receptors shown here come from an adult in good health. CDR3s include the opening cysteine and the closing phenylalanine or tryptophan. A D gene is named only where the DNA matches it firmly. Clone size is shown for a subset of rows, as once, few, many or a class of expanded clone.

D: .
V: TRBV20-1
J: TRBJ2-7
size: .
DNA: TGCAGTGCTAATGACGGGGGCCGGGGCTACGAGCAGTACTTC
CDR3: CSANDGGRGYEQYF

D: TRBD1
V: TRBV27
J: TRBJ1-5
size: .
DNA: TGTGCCAGCAGTATCGGACAGGGGATCCAGCCCCAGCATTTT
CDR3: CASSIGQGIQPQHF

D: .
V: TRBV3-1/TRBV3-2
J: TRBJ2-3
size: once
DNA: TGTGCCAGCAGCCAAGACTGGAGCAGCACAGATACGCAGTATTTT
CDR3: CASSQDWSSTDTQYF

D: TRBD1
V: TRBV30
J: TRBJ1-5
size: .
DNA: TGTGCCTGGAGCGCTAGGCTCGGGACAGGGGGCCATCAGCCCCAGCATTTT
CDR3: CAWSARLGTGGHQPQHF

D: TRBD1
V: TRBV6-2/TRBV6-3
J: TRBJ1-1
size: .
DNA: TGTGCCAGCAGTTACCAATCAACGCAGGGGGTAAACACTGAAGCTTTCTTT
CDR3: CASSYQSTQGVNTEAFF

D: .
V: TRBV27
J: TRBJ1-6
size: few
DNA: TGTGCCAGCATGGACCTTAATTCACCCCTCCACTTT
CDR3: CASMDLNSPLHF

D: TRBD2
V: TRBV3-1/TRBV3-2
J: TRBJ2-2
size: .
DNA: TGTGCCAGCAGCCCCAGAATACTAGCGGGAGAACGGACCGGGGAGCTGTTTTTT
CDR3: CASSPRILAGERTGELFF

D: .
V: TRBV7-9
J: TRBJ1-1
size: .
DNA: TGTGCCAGCAGCTTAGACCGGAACACTGAAGCTTTCTTT
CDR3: CASSLDRNTEAFF

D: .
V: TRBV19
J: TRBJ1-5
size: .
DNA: TGTGCCAGTACCCTCGGGGACCAAATCCAGCCCCAGCATTTT
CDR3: CASTLGDQIQPQHF

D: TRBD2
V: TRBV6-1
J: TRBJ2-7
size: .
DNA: TGTGCCAGCAGTGATCCCGTAACTAGCGGGCCGGGGGCCTCCTACGAGCAGTACTTC
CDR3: CASSDPVTSGPGASYEQYF

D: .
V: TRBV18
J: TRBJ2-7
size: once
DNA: TGTGCCAGCTCACCACCGTTCTCGCGATACGAGCAGTACTTC
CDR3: CASSPPFSRYEQYF

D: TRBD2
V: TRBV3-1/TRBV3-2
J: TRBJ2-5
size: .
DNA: TGTGCCAGCAGCTCCGGGACTAGCGGAGTGTACCAAGAGACCCAGTACTTC
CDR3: CASSSGTSGVYQETQYF

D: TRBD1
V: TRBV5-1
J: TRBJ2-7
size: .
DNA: TGCGCCAGCAGCTTGTTGGGGACAGGGTCGACCTACGAGCAGTACTTC
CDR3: CASSLLGTGSTYEQYF

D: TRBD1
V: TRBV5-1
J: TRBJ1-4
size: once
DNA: TGCGCCAGCAGCTTCGGGACAGGCGTCAATGAAAAACTGTTTTTT
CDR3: CASSFGTGVNEKLFF

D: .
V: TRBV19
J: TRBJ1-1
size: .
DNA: TGTGCCAGTTCGGCCCTGGACATCCGGGACACTGAAGCTTTCTTT
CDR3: CASSALDIRDTEAFF

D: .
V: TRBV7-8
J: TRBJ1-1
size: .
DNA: TGTGCCAGCAGCTTCTACCAATTTGCCCAGAACACTGAAGCTTTCTTT
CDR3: CASSFYQFAQNTEAFF